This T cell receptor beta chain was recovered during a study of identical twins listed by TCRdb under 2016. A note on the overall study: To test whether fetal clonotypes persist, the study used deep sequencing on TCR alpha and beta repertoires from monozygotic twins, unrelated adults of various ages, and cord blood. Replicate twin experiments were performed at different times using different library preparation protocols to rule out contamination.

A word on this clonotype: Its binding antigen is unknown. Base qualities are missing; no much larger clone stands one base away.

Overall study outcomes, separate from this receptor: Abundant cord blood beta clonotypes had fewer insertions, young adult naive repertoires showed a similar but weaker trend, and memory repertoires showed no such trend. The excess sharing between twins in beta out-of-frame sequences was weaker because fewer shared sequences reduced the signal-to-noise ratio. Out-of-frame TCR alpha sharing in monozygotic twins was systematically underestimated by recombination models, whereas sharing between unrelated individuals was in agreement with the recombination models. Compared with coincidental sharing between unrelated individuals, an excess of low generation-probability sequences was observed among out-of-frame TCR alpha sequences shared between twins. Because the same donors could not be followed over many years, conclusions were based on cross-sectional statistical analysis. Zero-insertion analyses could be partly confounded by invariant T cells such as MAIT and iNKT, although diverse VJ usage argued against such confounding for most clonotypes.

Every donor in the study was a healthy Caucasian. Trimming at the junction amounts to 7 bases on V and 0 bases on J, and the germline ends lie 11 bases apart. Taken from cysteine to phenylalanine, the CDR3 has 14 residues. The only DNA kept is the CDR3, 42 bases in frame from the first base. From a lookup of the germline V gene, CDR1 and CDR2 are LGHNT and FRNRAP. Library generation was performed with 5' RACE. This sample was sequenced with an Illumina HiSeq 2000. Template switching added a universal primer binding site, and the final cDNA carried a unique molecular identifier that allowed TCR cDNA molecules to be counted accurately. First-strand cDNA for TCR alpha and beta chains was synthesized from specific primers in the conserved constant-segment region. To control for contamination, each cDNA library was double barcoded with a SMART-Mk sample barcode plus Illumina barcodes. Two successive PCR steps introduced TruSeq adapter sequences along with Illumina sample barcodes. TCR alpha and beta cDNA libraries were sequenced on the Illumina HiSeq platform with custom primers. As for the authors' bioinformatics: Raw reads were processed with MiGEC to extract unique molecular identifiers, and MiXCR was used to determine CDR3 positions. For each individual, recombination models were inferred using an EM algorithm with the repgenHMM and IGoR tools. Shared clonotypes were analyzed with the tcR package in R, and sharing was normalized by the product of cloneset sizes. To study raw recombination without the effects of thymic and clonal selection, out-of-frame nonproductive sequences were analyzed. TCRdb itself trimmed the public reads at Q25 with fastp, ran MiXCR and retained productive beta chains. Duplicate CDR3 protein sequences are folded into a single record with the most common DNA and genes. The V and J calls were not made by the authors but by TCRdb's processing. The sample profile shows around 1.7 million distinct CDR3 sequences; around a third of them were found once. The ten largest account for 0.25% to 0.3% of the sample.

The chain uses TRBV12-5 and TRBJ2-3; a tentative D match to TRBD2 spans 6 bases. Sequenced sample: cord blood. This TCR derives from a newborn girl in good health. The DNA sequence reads TGTGCTAGTGCTCGGACTATTAGCACAGATACGCAGTATTTT. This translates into CASARTISTDTQYF.